The 14 T cell receptor beta chains below come from one sample, sequenced in a study of shared clonotypes between healthy human individuals. TCRdb's copy holds only in-frame clones and misses some; the assay was immunoSEQ multiplex PCR. Of about 2,500,000 clones detected, approximately 90% appear once; the ten largest clones hold about 0.13%. The sequenced sample consisted of naive CD4+ T cells sorted from blood. Subset described: CD45RA+ positively selected. Source of these receptors: a man younger than 30 in good health.

The chain links TRBV6-1 to TRBJ2-1, with 9 bases that match TRBD1. The CDR3 contains 16 residues. V was pared by 2 bases and J by 3 bases, with 5 bases of the junction left unmatched. The germline V gene encodes CDR1 MNHNS and CDR2 SASEGT. The CDR3 nucleotides are TGTGCCAGCAGTGAATTCGGACAGGGGTACTACAATGAGCAGTTCTTC. It codes for CASSEFGQGYYNEQFF.

The V and J genes are TRBV5-1 and TRBJ2-5; a weak D match, TRBD2 (6 bases). The CDR3 spans 17 residues. The germline V gene encodes CDR1 SGHRS and CDR2 YFSETQ. V shed 2 bases and J shed 2 bases, with 19 bases lying between them. Written as DNA, the CDR3 is TGCGCCAGCAGCTTACAACCTAGATATGGAGGGCAAGAGACCCAGTACTTC. It encodes CASSLQPRYGGQETQYF.

This clone is a singleton in its sample. The chain uses TRBV4-1 and TRBJ2-1; 12 bases map to TRBD2. Trimming cost V 1 base and J 1 base; bases outside gene matches: 8. Looked up from germline, CDR1 is MGHRA and CDR2 is YSYEKL. This CDR3 contains 19 residues. In nucleotides, the CDR3 is TGCGCCAGCAGCCAAGTGGGGCTAGCGGGGGGGCGTTCCTACAATGAGCAGTTCTTC. Amino acid sequence: CASSQVGLAGGRSYNEQFF.

There are a few counts of this clone. The V gene is TRBV12-5, the J gene TRBJ1-5, with 11 bases matching TRBD1. Germline assignment: CDR1 LGHNT and CDR2 FRNRAP. The CDR3 runs 16 residues. Trimming removed 0 bases from V and 7 bases from J; junction bases left unmatched: 5. The CDR3, as DNA: TGTGCTAGTGGTTTGGTACCGGGACAGGGGGACCAGCCCCAGCATTTT. Amino acid sequence: CASGLVPGQGDQPQHF.

Of note for this clone: Other DNA sequences in the sample encode the same CDR3. This chain joins TRBV15 and TRBJ1-1, with a weak D call TRBD1 (5 bases). The CDR3 is 13 amino acids. The germline V gene has CDR1 LNHNV and CDR2 YYDKDF (reference sequence). Deletions cut 3 bases from V and 0 bases from J, with 5 bases between. CDR3 DNA: TGTGCCACCAGCAGGACAGTGAACACTGAAGCTTTCTTT. Translating it yields CATSRTVNTEAFF.

The J gene is TRBJ2-7, the V gene TRBV15; D not certain. The CDR3 has 14 amino acids. V lost 1 base to trimming and J lost 5 bases, with 12 bases between them. CDR1 is LNHNV, CDR2 YYDKDF, per germline (reference sequence). CDR3 protein: CATSRGRLPHEQYF. CDR3 bases: TGTGCCACCAGCAGAGGGCGGCTCCCTCACGAGCAGTACTTC.

The chain employs TRBV6-5 and TRBJ2-2, with TRBD2 matching over 7 bases. The CDR3 extends over 15 amino acids. V was clipped by 6 bases and J by 4 bases; unmatched bases: 8. Germline V gene lookup returns CDR1 MNHEY and CDR2 SVGAGI. The CDR3 here is CASSRGLVTTGELFF. The CDR3 nucleotides are TGTGCCAGCAGCCGTGGACTAGTCACCACCGGGGAGCTGTTTTTT.

This clone appeared a single time. V gene TRBV6-1 combines with J gene TRBJ2-3; perhaps TRBD2 as D (6 bases). The CDR3 runs 13 residues. V lost 3 bases and J lost 5, with 9 bases in between. Germline lookup yields CDR1 MNHNS and CDR2 SASEGT. In nucleotides, the CDR3 is TGTGCCAGCAGTGATGGAGGGAAAGATACGCAGTATTTT. It yields the protein CASSDGGKDTQYF.

This chain joins TRBV30 and TRBJ1-3; tentatively, D is TRBD1 (6 bases). V was trimmed by 3 bases and J by 0 bases, leaving 15 bases between them. The CDR3 sequence is 16 residues long. Germline CDR1 reads GTSNPN; CDR2 reads SVGIG (reference sequence). CDR3 region: CAWSSGQLNSGNTIYF. The CDR3 DNA is TGTGCCTGGAGCTCAGGACAGCTTAACTCTGGAAACACCATATATTTT. Full variable domain (missing parts from reference TRBV30 and TRBJ1-3): SQTIHQWPATLVQPVGSPLSLECTVEGTSNPNLYWYRQAAGRGLQLLFYSVGIGQISSEVPQNLSASRPQDRQFILSSKKLLLSDSGFYLCAWSSGQLNSGNTIYFGEGSWLTVV.

Details on this clone: The same CDR3 is also encoded by other DNA sequences in this sample. V is TRBV28 and J is TRBJ2-7, with D perhaps assigned TRBD1 or TRBD2 (5 bases each). The CDR3 spans 12 residues. Germline CDR1 and CDR2: MDHEN and SYDVKM. The germline V and J ends were trimmed by 3 bases and 3 bases, with 6 bases remaining between them. CDR3 DNA: TGTGCCAGCAGTTTGGGACGCTACGAGCAGTACTTC. This encodes CASSLGRYEQYF.

CDR3 region: CASSLQGYDTQYF. In nucleotides, the CDR3 is TGCGCCAGCAGCCTTCAGGGTTATGATACGCAGTATTTT. The rearrangement links TRBV5-1 to TRBJ2-3; D is possibly TRBD1 (5 bases). The CDR3 consists of 13 residues. Germline CDR1 SGHRS, CDR2 YFSETQ. V lost 4 bases and J 6 bases, leaving 12 bases between the germline ends.

V and J are TRBV30 and TRBJ1-6; D call uncertain. Germline lookup yields CDR1 GTSNPN and CDR2 SVGIG (reference sequence). V lost 5 bases, J lost 8 bases, and 13 bases lay in between. CDR3 length: 13 amino acids. CDR3 protein: CAWRSRMDSPLHF. DNA for the CDR3: TGTGCCTGGCGCAGTCGTATGGATTCACCCCTCCACTTT.

The chain recombines TRBV5-1 with TRBJ2-7; D may be TRBD2 (6 bases). The germline V gene has CDR1 SGHRS and CDR2 YFSETQ. The V and J ends lost 2 bases and 0 bases respectively, with 24 bases between them. There are 19 residues in the CDR3. CDR3 loop: CASSFRTNLIGGGSYEQYF. Here the CDR3 DNA reads TGCGCCAGCAGCTTTAGGACAAACCTAATCGGGGGAGGCTCCTACGAGCAGTACTTC.

The V call is TRBV5-4, the J call TRBJ1-2, with 9 nucleotides matching TRBD1. Germline V gene lookup returns CDR1 SGHNT and CDR2 YYREEE (reference sequence). The ends lost 0 bases at V and 1 base at J; junction bases unmatched: 1. This CDR3 has 15 amino acids. CDR3 amino acids: CASSLATGGNYGYTF. CDR3 DNA: TGTGCCAGCAGCTTGGCGACAGGGGGTAACTATGGCTACACCTTC.